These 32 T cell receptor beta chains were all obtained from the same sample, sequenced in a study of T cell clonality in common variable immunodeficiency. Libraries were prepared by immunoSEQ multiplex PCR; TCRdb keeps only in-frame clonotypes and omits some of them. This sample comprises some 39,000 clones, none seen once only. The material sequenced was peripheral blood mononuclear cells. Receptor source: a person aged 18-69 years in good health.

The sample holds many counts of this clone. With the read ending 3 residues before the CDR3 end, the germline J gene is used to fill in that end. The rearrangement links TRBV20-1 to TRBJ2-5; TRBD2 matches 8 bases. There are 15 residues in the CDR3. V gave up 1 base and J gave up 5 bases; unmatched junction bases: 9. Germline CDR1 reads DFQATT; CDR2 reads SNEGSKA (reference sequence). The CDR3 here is CSARGGSGRWETQYF. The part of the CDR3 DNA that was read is TGCAGTGCTAGAGGGGGGAGCGGGAGATGGGAGACC.

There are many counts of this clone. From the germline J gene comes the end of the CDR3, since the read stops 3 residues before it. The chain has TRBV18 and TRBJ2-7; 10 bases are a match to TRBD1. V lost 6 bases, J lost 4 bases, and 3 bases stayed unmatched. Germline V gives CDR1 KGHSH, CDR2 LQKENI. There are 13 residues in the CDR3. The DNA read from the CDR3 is TGTGCCAGCTCTTTGGGACAGGGGTACGAG. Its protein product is CASSLGQGYE. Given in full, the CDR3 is CASSLGQGYEQYF.

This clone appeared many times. CDR3 in amino acids: CSVDPGTRNTGELFF. The covered CDR3 bases are TGCAGCGTTGATCCCGGGACTAGGAACACCGGGGAG. This rearrangement joins TRBV29-1 to TRBJ2-2, with 8 bases lining up with TRBD2. The CDR3 end lies 3 residues beyond the end of the read and is filled in from the germline J gene. Germline CDR1 reads SQVTM; CDR2 reads ANQGSEA. The V and J ends lost 3 bases and 1 base, in that order; junction bases with no gene match: 4. This CDR3 region has 15 residues.

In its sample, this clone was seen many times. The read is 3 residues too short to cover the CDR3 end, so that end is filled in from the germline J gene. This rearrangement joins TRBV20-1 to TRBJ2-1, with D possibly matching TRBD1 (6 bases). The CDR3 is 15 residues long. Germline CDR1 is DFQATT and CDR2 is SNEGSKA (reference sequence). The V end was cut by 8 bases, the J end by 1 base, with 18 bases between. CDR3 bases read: TGCAGTCACCGAAGGGGGTTGGGGTCCTACAATGAG. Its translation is CSHRRGLGSYNE. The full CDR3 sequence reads CSHRRGLGSYNEQFF.

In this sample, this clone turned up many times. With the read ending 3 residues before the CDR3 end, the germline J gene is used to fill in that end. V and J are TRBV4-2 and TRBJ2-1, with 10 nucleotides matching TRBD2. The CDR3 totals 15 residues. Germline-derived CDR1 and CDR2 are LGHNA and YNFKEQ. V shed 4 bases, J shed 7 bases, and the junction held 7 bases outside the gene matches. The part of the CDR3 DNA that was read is TGTGCCAGCAGCCGCCTAGCGGGAGCGATGAATGAG. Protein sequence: CASSRLAGAMNE. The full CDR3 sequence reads CASSRLAGAMNEQFF.

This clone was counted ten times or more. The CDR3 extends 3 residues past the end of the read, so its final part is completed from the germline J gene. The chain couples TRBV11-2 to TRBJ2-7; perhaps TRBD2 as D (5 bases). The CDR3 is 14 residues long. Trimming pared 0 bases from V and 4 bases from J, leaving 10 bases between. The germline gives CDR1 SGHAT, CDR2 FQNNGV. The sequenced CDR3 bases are TGTGCCAGCAGCTTAGATCGACTATTATACGAG. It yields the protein CASSLDRLLYE. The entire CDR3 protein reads CASSLDRLLYEQYF. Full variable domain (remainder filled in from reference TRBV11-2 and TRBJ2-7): EAGVAQSPRYKIIEKRQSVAFWCNPISGHATLYWYQQILGQGPKLLIQFQNNGVVDDSQLPKDRFSAERLKGVDSTLKIQPAKLEDSAVYLCASSLDRLLYEQYFGPGTRLTVT.

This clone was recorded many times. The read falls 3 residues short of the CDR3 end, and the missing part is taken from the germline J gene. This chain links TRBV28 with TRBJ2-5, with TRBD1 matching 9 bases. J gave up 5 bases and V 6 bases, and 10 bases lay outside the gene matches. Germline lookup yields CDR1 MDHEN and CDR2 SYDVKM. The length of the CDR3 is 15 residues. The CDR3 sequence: CASSPGQGDWETQYF. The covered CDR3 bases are TGTGCCAGCAGCCCGGGACAGGGCGATTGGGAGACC. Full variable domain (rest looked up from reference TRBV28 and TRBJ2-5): DVKVTQSSRYLVKRTGEKVFLECVQDMDHENMFWYRQDPGLGLRLIYFSYDVKMKEKGDIPEGYSVSREKKERFSLILESASTNQTSMYLCASSPGQGDWETQYFGPGTRLLVL.

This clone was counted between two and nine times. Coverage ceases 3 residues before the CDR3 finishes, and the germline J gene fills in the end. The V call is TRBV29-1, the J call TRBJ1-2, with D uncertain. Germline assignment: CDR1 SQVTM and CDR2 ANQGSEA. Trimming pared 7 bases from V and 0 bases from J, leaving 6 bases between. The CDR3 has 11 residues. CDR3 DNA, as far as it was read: TGCAGCGGCGGATCTAACTATGGC. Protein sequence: CSGGSNYG. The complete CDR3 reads CSGGSNYGYTF.

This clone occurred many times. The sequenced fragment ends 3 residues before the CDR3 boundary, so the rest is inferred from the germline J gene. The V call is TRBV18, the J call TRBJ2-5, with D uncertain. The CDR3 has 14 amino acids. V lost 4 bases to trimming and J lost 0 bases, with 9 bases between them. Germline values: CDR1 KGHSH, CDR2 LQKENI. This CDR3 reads CASSLQNYQETQYF. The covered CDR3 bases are TGTGCCAGCTCACTCCAAAACTACCAAGAGACC. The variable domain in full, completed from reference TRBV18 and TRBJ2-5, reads NAGVMQNPRHLVRRRGQEARLRCSPMKGHSHVYWYRQLPEEGLKFMVYLQKENIIDESGMPKERFSAEFPKEGPSILRIQQVVRGDSAAYFCASSLQNYQETQYFGPGTRLLVL.

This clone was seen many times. CDR3 sequence: CSAHRTSGVTDTQYF. CDR3 DNA, as far as it was read: TGCAGTGCCCACCGGACTAGCGGAGTCACAGATACG. The chain uses TRBV20-1 and TRBJ2-3; 10 nucleotides match TRBD2. Sequencing ends 3 residues short of the CDR3 end; the germline J gene provides the rest. The germline V gene has CDR1 DFQATT and CDR2 SNEGSKA (reference sequence). The ends lost 6 bases at V and 2 bases at J; junction bases unmatched: 8. The CDR3 has 15 residues.

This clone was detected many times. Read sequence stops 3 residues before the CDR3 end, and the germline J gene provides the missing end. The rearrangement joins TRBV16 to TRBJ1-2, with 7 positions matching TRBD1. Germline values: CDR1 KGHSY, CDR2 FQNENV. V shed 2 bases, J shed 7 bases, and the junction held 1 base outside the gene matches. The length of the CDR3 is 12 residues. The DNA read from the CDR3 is TGTGCCAGCAGCCAAGCAGGGGGTGGC. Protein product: CASSQAGGG. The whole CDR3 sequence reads CASSQAGGGYTF. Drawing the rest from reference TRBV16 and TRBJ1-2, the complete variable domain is GEEVAQTPKHLVRGEGQKAKLYCAPIKGHSYVFWYQQVLKNEFKFLISFQNENVFDETGMPKERFSAKCLPNSPCSLEIQATKLEDSAVYFCASSQAGGGYTFGSGTRLTVV.

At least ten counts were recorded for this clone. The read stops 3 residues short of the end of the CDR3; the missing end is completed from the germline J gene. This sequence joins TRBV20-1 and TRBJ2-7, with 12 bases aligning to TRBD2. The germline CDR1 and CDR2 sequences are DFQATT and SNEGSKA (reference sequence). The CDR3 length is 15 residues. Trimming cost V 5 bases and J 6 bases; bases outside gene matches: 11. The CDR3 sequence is CSASGLAGFMSEQYF. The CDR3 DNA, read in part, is TGCAGTGCTTCAGGACTAGCGGGATTCATGAGCGAG.

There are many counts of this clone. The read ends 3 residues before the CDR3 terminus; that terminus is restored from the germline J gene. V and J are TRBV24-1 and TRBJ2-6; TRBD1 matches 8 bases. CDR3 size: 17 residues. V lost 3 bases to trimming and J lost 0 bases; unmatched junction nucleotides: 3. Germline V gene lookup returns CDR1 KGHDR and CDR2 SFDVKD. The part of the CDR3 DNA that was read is TGTGCCACCAGTGATCCTGGACAGGGCTCTGGGGCCAACGTC. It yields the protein CATSDPGQGSGANV. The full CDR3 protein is CATSDPGQGSGANVLTF.

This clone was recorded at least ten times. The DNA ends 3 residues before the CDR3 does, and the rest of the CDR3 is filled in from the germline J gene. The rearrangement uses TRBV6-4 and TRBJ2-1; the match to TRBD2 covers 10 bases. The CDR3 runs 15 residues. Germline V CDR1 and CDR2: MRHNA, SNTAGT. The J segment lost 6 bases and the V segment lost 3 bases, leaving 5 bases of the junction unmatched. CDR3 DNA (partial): TGTGCCAGCAGTGAGGTAGCGGGAGGCAGCAATGAG. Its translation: CASSEVAGGSNE. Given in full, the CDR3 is CASSEVAGGSNEQFF.

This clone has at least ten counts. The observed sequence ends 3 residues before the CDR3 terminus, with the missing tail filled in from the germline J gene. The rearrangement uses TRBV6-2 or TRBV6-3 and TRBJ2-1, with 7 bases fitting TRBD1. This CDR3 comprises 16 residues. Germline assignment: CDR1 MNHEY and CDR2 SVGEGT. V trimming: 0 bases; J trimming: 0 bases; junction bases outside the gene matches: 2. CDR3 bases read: TGTGCCAGCAGTTACTCGAGACAGGGCTCCTACAATGAG. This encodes CASSYSRQGSYNE. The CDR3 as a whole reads CASSYSRQGSYNEQFF.

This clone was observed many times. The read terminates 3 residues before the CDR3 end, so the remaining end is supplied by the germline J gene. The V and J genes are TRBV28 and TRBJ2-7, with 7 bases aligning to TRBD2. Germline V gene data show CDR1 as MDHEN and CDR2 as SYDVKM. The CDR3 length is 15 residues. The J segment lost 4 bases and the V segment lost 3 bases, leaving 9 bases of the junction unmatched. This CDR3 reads CASSFLPTSSYEQYF. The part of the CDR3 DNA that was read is TGTGCCAGCAGTTTCCTACCGACTAGCAGTTACGAG.

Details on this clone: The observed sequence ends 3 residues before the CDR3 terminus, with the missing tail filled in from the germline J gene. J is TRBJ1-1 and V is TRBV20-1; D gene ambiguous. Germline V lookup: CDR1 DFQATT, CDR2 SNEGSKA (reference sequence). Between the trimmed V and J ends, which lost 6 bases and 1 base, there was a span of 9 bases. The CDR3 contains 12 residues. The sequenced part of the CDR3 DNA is TGCAGTGCCGCTCTTAGGAACACTGAA. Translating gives CSAALRNTE. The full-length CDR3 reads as CSAALRNTEAFF.

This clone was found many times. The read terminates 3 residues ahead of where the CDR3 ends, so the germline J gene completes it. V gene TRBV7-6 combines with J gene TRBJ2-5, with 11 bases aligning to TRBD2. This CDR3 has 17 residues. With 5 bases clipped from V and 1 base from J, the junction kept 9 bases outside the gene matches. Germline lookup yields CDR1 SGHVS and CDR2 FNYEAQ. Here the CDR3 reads CASSVQPGLAVQETQYF. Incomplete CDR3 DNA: TGTGCCAGCAGCGTACAACCGGGACTAGCGGTCCAAGAGACC.

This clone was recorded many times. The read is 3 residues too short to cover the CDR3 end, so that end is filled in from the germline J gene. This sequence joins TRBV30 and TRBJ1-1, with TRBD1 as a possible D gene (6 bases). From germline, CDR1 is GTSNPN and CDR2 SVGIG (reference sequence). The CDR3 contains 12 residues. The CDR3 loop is CAWTPRGMAAFF. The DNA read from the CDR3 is TGTGCCTGGACCCCCAGGGGTATGGCC.

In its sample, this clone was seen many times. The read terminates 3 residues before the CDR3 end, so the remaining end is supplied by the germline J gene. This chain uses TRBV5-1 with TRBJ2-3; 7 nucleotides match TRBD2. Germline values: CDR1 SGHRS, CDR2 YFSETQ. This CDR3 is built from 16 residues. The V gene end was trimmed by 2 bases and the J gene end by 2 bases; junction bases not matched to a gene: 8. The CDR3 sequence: CASSLLGGSDTDTQYF. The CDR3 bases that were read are TGCGCCAGCAGCTTACTAGGCGGGAGTGACACAGATACG.

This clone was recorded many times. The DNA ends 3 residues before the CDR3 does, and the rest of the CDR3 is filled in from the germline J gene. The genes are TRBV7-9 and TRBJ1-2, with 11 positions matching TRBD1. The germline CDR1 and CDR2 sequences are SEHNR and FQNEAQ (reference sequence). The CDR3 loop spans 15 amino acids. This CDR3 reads CASSLALGQGAGYTF. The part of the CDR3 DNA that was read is TGTGCCAGCAGCTTAGCGCTAGGACAGGGGGCCGGC.

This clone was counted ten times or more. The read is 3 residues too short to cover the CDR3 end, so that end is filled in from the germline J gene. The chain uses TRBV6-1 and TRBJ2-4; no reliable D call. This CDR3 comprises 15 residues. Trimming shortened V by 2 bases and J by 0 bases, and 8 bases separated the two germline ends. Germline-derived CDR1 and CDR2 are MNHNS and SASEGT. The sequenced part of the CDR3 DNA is TGTGCCAGCAGTGAATCCACTTTAGCCAAAAACATT. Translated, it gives CASSESTLAKNI. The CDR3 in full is CASSESTLAKNIQYF.

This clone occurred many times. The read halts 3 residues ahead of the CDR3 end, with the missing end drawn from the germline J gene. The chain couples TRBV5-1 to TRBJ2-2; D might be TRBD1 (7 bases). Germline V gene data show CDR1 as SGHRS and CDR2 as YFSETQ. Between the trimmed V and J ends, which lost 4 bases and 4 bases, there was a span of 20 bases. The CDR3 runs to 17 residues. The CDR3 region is CASSLGGGDWGTGELFF. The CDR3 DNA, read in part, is TGCGCCAGCAGCCTCGGAGGGGGCGATTGGGGCACCGGGGAG.

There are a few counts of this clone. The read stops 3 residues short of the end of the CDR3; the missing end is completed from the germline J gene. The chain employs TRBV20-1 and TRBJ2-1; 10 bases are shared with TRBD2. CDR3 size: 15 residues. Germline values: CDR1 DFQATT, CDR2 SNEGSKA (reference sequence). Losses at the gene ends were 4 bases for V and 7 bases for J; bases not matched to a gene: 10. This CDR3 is CSATPSSGRANEQFF. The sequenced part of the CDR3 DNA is TGCAGTGCTACCCCCTCCAGCGGGAGGGCGAATGAG.

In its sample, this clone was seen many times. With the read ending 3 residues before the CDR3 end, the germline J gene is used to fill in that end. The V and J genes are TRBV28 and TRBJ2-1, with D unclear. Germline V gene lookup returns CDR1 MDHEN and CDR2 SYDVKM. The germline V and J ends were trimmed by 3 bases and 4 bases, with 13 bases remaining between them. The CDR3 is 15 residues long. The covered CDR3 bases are TGTGCCAGCAGTTTGAATTCTGGCGGATACAATGAG. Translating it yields CASSLNSGGYNE. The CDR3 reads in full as CASSLNSGGYNEQFF.

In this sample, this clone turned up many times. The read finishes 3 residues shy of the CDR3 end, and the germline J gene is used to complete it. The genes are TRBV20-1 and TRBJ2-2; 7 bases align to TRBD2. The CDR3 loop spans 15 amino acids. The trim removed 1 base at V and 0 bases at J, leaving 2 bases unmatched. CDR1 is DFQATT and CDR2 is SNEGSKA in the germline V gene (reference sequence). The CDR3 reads CSARGAGTNTGELFF. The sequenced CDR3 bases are TGCAGTGCTAGAGGAGCGGGGACGAACACCGGGGAG.

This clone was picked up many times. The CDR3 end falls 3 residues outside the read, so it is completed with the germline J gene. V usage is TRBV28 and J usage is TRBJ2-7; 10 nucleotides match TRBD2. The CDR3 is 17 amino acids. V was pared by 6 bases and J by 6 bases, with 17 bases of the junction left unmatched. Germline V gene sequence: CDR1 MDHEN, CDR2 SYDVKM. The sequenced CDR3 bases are TGTGCCAGCAGCAGTCTTGTTCTTCTAGCGGGAGTATTCGAG. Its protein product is CASSSLVLLAGVFE. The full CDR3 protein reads CASSSLVLLAGVFEQYF.

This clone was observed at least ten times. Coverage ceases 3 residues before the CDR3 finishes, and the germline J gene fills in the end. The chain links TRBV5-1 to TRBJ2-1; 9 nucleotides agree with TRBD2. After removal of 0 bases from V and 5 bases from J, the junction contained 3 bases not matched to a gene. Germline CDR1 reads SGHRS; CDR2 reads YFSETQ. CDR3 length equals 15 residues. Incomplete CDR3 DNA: TGCGCCAGCAGCTTGGAAGGACTAGCGAACAATGAG. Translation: CASSLEGLANNE. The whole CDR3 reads CASSLEGLANNEQFF.

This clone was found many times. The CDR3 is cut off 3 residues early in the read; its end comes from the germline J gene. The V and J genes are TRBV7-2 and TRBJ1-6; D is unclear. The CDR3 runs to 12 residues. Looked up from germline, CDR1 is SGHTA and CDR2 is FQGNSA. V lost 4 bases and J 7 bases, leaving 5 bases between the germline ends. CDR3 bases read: TGTGCCAGCAGCTCCATGAATTCACCC. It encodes CASSSMNSP. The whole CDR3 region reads CASSSMNSPLHF.

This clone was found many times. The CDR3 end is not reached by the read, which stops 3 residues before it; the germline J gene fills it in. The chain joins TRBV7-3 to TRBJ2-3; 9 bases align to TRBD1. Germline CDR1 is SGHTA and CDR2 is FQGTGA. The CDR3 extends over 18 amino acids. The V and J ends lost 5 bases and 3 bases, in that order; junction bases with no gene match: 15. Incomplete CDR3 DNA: TGTGCCAGCAGCACAACCGGGACAGGGAGGGTAGGGACAGATACG. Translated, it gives CASSTTGTGRVGTDT. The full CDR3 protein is CASSTTGTGRVGTDTQYF.

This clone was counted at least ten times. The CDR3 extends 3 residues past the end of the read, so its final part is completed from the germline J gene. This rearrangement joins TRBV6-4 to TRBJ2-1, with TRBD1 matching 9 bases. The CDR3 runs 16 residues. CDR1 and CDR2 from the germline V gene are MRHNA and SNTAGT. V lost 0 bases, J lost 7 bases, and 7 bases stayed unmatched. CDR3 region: CASSDSWTGVSNEQFF. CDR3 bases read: TGTGCCAGCAGTGACTCCTGGACAGGGGTCAGTAATGAG.

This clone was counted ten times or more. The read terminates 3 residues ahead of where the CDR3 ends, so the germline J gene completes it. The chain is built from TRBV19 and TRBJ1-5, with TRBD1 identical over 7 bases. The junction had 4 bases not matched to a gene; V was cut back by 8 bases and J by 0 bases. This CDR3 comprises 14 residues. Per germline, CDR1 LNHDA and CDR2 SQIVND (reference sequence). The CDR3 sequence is CASGTANSNQPQHF. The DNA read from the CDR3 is TGTGCCAGTGGGACAGCGAATAGCAATCAGCCC. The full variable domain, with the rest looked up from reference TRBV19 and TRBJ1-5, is DGGITQSPKYLFRKEGQNVTLSCEQNLNHDAMYWYRQDPGQGLRLIYYSQIVNDFQKGDIAEGYSVSREKKESFPLTVTSAQKNPTAFYLCASGTANSNQPQHFGDGTRLSIL.